This T cell receptor beta chain appears in the sequencing data of a study of CXCR3-negative and CXCR3-positive naive CD8 T cells. Points from the study as a whole: Higher TRB CDR3 hydrophobicity marked CXCR3-positive naive cells relative to CXCR3-negative naive cells.

Germline lookup yields CDR1 SQVTM and CDR2 ANQGSEA. The CDR3 is 14 amino acids. Subsets of CD8+ T cells were each sorted in triplicate at a few hundred thousand cells apiece. The method, 5' RACE with UMI labels, was used to prepare the TRB cDNA libraries. After re-calling the 5' RACE reads, TCRdb lists one entry per CDR3 protein, DNA absent. This sample's clone table lists around 60,000 distinct CDR3 sequences. A note on this clonotype: What it binds is not known.

This receptor was obtained from a human donor in good health. Some clones in this sample may be carry-over from other donors' samples. Sequenced material: naive CXCR3+ CD8+ T cells from blood. Stated subset: CD45RO-CCR7+CD27+CD95- naive CD8+ T cells expressing CXCR3 (TNR3+). V and J are TRBV29-1 and TRBJ2-1; the D call from TCRdb, TRBD1, cannot be confirmed without DNA. The CDR3 spells CSAEPGPSYNEQFF.